This TCR beta chain was profiled in a study of CD8+ T cells in alopecia areata. Study as a whole: The study gave treated patients oral tofacitinib at 5 to 10 mg twice daily. After 6 to 18 months of tofacitinib, follow-up continued 6 months off drug. The study's findings and limits: Scalp lesions, especially in alopecia totalis/universalis, had higher clonality than normal scalp. Scalp clonality decreased significantly with tofacitinib, and so did expanded CD8+ clones among the top 100.

It was cDNA, reverse transcribed from extracted RNA, that served as the sequencing template. Repertoires were generated with immunoSEQ multiplex PCR, while TCRdb's copy carries only in-frame clones and drops some. The repertoire has about 200,000 clones, 55% to 70% of them found once; the top ten carry about 4.2%. Treatment: oral pan-JAK inhibitor, 5-10 mg twice daily. As to this clone: The antigen is unknown.

Source: CD4+ T cells sorted from blood, taken at week 4, from a patient treated with tofacitinib. The source is a human donor with alopecia areata.

CDR3 sequence reads: CASSYAVDTNSPLHF. CDR3 nucleotide sequence: TGTGCCAGCAGTTACGCGGTGGATACCAATTCACCCCTCCACTTT. The chain combines TRBV6-5 with TRBJ1-6; no definite D call. The CDR3 loop spans 15 amino acids. Germline V gene sequence: CDR1 MNHEY, CDR2 SVGAGI. The V end lost 2 bases, the J end lost 7 bases, and 12 bases lay between the germline ends.